This TCR beta chain appears in the sequencing data of a study of T cell responses to AZD1222 COVID-19 vaccine. Study-wide results and caveats: Close to half of spike-specific TCRs reportedly recognize unmutated variant regions. Among vaccine-associated CD4 TCRs, coverage spanned spike, with dominance at 160-218 and 743-854. Repertoires were obtained only post-peak T cell response.

Sequencing used immunoSEQ multiplex PCR; TCRdb keeps in-frame clones, though not all of them. Of over 90,000 clones listed, 84% were seen once; the top ten hold approximately 15%. Per the germline V gene, CDR1 is MNHNY and CDR2 is SVGAGI (reference sequence). Trimming took 7 bases from V and 4 from J, leaving 11 bases between them. CDR3 length: 12 residues. As for this clone: What it binds is not known.

The chain links TRBV6-6 to TRBJ2-7; D is possibly TRBD1 (5 bases). The receptor was isolated from an adult in good health. The source was peripheral blood, collected on day 0 of AZD1222 vaccination. The CDR3 DNA follows: TGTGCCAGCACCGACAGAGGATACGAGCAGTACGTC. Residues: CASTDRGYEQYV.